The rows below give T cell receptor beta chains drawn from one sample of a study of graft-versus-host responses after intestinal transplantation. This table comes from immunoSEQ multiplex PCR, and its TCRdb copy is limited to in-frame clones, with some not included. The top ten clones hold approximately 4% of a sample with about 39,000 clones, 93% of them seen once. Sequencing used PBMCs, obtained around 730 days after intestinal transplantation. Receptors originate from a human patient who received an intestinal transplant, so some T cells may come from the graft donor. The CDR3 runs from the conserved cysteine through the conserved F or W. Each record gives: V gene, J gene, clone size, D gene, CDR3 protein, CDR3 DNA. D genes are given only for firm matches. The size field is filled for only some rows; it gives once, few, many or a size class.

V gene: TRBV5-1
J gene: TRBJ2-2
clone size: NA
D gene: TRBD1
CDR3 protein: CASSLDPQGATGELFF
CDR3 DNA: TGCGCCAGCAGCTTGGACCCACAGGGGGCCACCGGGGAGCTGTTTTTT

V gene: TRBV5-4
J gene: TRBJ2-7
clone size: NA
D gene: NA
CDR3 protein: CASSLDVGQGGQEQYF
CDR3 DNA: TGTGCCAGCAGCTTGGATGTAGGCCAGGGGGGGCAGGAGCAGTACTTC

V gene: TRBV28
J gene: TRBJ1-2
clone size: NA
D gene: NA
CDR3 protein: CASSLLSDSYGYTF
CDR3 DNA: TGTGCCAGCAGTTTACTCTCCGACAGCTATGGCTACACCTTC

V gene: TRBV6-5
J gene: TRBJ2-7
clone size: NA
D gene: TRBD2
CDR3 protein: CASSSGLAQNYEQYF
CDR3 DNA: TGTGCCAGCAGTTCGGGACTAGCGCAGAACTACGAGCAGTACTTC

V gene: TRBV7-9
J gene: TRBJ1-1
clone size: NA
D gene: NA
CDR3 protein: CASSLLRGSMNTEAFF
CDR3 DNA: TGTGCCAGCAGCTTACTCCGCGGTTCCATGAACACTGAAGCTTTCTTT

V gene: TRBV6-1
J gene: TRBJ2-7
clone size: NA
D gene: NA
CDR3 protein: CASSEWGSLRTYEQYF
CDR3 DNA: TGTGCCAGCAGTGAATGGGGCAGCCTGAGAACCTACGAGCAGTACTTC

V gene: TRBV19
J gene: TRBJ1-6
clone size: NA
D gene: NA
CDR3 protein: CASSSLGGASRSPLHF
CDR3 DNA: TGTGCCAGTAGTAGTTTGGGGGGCGCGAGTCGATCACCCCTCCACTTT

V gene: TRBV6-5
J gene: TRBJ1-2
clone size: NA
D gene: NA
CDR3 protein: CASVRGYTF
CDR3 DNA: TGTGCCAGCGTGAGGGGCTACACCTTC

V gene: TRBV27
J gene: TRBJ2-5
clone size: NA
D gene: TRBD1
CDR3 protein: CASSLGQGETQYF
CDR3 DNA: TGTGCCAGCAGTTTGGGACAGGGGGAGACCCAGTACTTC

V gene: TRBV5-4
J gene: TRBJ2-7
clone size: NA
D gene: TRBD2
CDR3 protein: CASTPQGLAGVAGEQYF
CDR3 DNA: TGTGCCAGCACCCCCCAGGGACTAGCGGGAGTAGCAGGCGAGCAGTACTTC

V gene: TRBV5-6
J gene: TRBJ1-5
clone size: NA
D gene: NA
CDR3 protein: CASSPRGIQPQHF
CDR3 DNA: TGTGCCAGCAGCCCACGGGGAATTCAGCCCCAGCATTTT

V gene: TRBV19
J gene: TRBJ1-6
clone size: NA
D gene: NA
CDR3 protein: CASSAQVGGSNSPLHF
CDR3 DNA: TGTGCCAGTAGCGCCCAGGTGGGGGGCTCTAATTCACCCCTCCACTTT

V gene: TRBV7-3
J gene: TRBJ1-5
clone size: NA
D gene: NA
CDR3 protein: CASSLGRDQPQHF
CDR3 DNA: TGTGCCAGCAGCTTAGGGCGGGATCAGCCCCAGCATTTT

V gene: TRBV19
J gene: TRBJ1-1
clone size: NA
D gene: NA
CDR3 protein: CASSIGDRPMNTEAFF
CDR3 DNA: TGTGCCAGTAGTATTGGGGACCGGCCCATGAACACTGAAGCTTTCTTT

V gene: TRBV6-1
J gene: TRBJ2-6
clone size: NA
D gene: NA
CDR3 protein: CASSARLNPSGANVLTF
CDR3 DNA: TGTGCCAGCAGTGCCCGGTTAAACCCCTCTGGGGCCAACGTCCTGACTTTC

V gene: TRBV10-1
J gene: TRBJ2-1
clone size: once
D gene: NA
CDR3 protein: CASSPDSETYNEQFF
CDR3 DNA: TGCGCCAGCAGCCCGGACAGCGAGACCTACAATGAGCAGTTCTTC

V gene: TRBV29-1
J gene: TRBJ2-6
clone size: NA
D gene: NA
CDR3 protein: CSVKTGGVSGANVLTF
CDR3 DNA: TGCAGCGTGAAAACAGGGGGGGTCTCTGGGGCCAACGTCCTGACTTTC

V gene: TRBV18
J gene: TRBJ1-3
clone size: once
D gene: NA
CDR3 protein: CASSPDGGSGNTIYF
CDR3 DNA: TGTGCCAGCTCACCAGACGGAGGCTCTGGAAACACCATATATTTT

V gene: TRBV7-2
J gene: TRBJ2-2
clone size: NA
D gene: NA
CDR3 protein: CASVGRGELFF
CDR3 DNA: TGTGCCAGCGTGGGCCGCGGGGAGCTGTTTTTT

V gene: TRBV4-1
J gene: TRBJ1-5
clone size: NA
D gene: NA
CDR3 protein: CASSQDADSNQPQHF
CDR3 DNA: TGCGCCAGCAGCCAAGATGCTGATAGCAATCAGCCCCAGCATTTT

V gene: TRBV6-4
J gene: TRBJ1-2
clone size: NA
D gene: TRBD1
CDR3 protein: CASRVIGTGNYGYTF
CDR3 DNA: TGTGCCAGCAGGGTTATTGGGACAGGGAACTATGGCTACACCTTC

V gene: TRBV28
J gene: TRBJ1-3
clone size: NA
D gene: NA
CDR3 protein: CASSPSVGSSGNTIYF
CDR3 DNA: TGTGCCAGCAGTCCATCAGTTGGCAGCTCTGGAAACACCATATATTTT

V gene: TRBV4-1
J gene: TRBJ2-7
clone size: NA
D gene: TRBD1
CDR3 protein: CASSQGDRVYEQYF
CDR3 DNA: TGCGCCAGCAGCCAAGGGGACAGGGTTTACGAGCAGTACTTC

V gene: TRBV5-4
J gene: TRBJ2-2
clone size: NA
D gene: TRBD1
CDR3 protein: CASSQIRQGAGELFF
CDR3 DNA: TGTGCCAGCAGCCAAATCAGACAGGGGGCCGGGGAGCTGTTTTTT

V gene: TRBV7-9
J gene: TRBJ2-3
clone size: NA
D gene: NA
CDR3 protein: CAGKSDSSDTQYF
CDR3 DNA: TGTGCCGGAAAGTCAGACTCGTCAGATACGCAGTATTTT

V gene: TRBV5-1
J gene: TRBJ1-6
clone size: few
D gene: TRBD1
CDR3 protein: CASSFRQGDSPLHF
CDR3 DNA: TGCGCCAGCAGCTTTCGACAGGGAGATTCACCCCTCCACTTT

V gene: TRBV5-6
J gene: TRBJ1-2
clone size: NA
D gene: TRBD1
CDR3 protein: CASSLGGGQGIDYGYTF
CDR3 DNA: TGTGCCAGCAGCTTGGGAGGTGGACAGGGCATCGACTATGGCTACACCTTC

V gene: TRBV30
J gene: TRBJ2-7
clone size: NA
D gene: NA
CDR3 protein: CAWNAVLGGEQYF
CDR3 DNA: TGTGCCTGGAATGCTGTTTTGGGAGGCGAGCAGTACTTC

V gene: TRBV7-6
J gene: TRBJ2-7
clone size: NA
D gene: NA
CDR3 protein: CASSSQQGNYEQYF
CDR3 DNA: TGTGCCAGCAGCTCCCAACAGGGCAACTACGAGCAGTACTTC

V gene: TRBV10-2
J gene: TRBJ2-5
clone size: NA
D gene: NA
CDR3 protein: CASGSLIGGKQETQYF
CDR3 DNA: TGCGCCAGCGGAAGTTTAATCGGGGGAAAGCAAGAGACCCAGTACTTC

V gene: TRBV11-2
J gene: TRBJ2-7
clone size: once
D gene: TRBD2
CDR3 protein: CASSSGTSGSEQYF
CDR3 DNA: TGTGCCAGCAGCTCAGGGACTAGCGGGAGCGAGCAGTACTTC

V gene: TRBV4-2
J gene: TRBJ1-1
clone size: NA
D gene: NA
CDR3 protein: CASSLGAKNTEAFF
CDR3 DNA: TGTGCCAGCAGCCTCGGAGCTAAGAACACTGAAGCTTTCTTT

V gene: TRBV19
J gene: TRBJ1-5
clone size: few
D gene: NA
CDR3 protein: CASSIGAGRSYKPQHF
CDR3 DNA: TGTGCCAGTAGTATAGGGGCAGGGAGGTCTTACAAGCCCCAGCATTTT

V gene: TRBV6-5
J gene: TRBJ2-5
clone size: once
D gene: NA
CDR3 protein: CASTPVGALETQYF
CDR3 DNA: TGTGCCAGCACCCCGGTGGGGGCATTGGAGACCCAGTACTTC

V gene: TRBV18
J gene: TRBJ2-5
clone size: NA
D gene: TRBD2
CDR3 protein: CASSLLAGGRRETQYF
CDR3 DNA: TGTGCCAGCTCACTACTAGCGGGGGGGCGTCGGGAGACCCAGTACTTC

V gene: TRBV27
J gene: TRBJ2-7
clone size: NA
D gene: TRBD1
CDR3 protein: CASSPRDRVFDEQYF
CDR3 DNA: TGTGCCAGCAGCCCCCGGGACAGGGTTTTTGACGAGCAGTACTTC

V gene: TRBV27
J gene: TRBJ2-4
clone size: NA
D gene: TRBD1
CDR3 protein: CASASNAGGIQYF
CDR3 DNA: TGTGCCAGCGCCTCAAACGCAGGGGGCATTCAGTACTTC

V gene: TRBV4-1
J gene: TRBJ2-1
clone size: NA
D gene: TRBD1
CDR3 protein: CASSQEWDRERFF
CDR3 DNA: TGCGCCAGCAGCCAAGAGTGGGACAGAGAACGGTTCTTC

V gene: TRBV30
J gene: TRBJ1-6
clone size: NA
D gene: TRBD1
CDR3 protein: CAWGSGQGYSPLHF
CDR3 DNA: TGTGCCTGGGGGTCCGGACAGGGGTACTCACCCCTCCACTTT

V gene: TRBV7-9
J gene: TRBJ2-3
clone size: once
D gene: NA
CDR3 protein: CASSLAGAKDTQYF
CDR3 DNA: TGTGCCAGCAGCTTAGCGGGAGCCAAAGATACGCAGTATTTT

V gene: TRBV27
J gene: TRBJ2-7
clone size: NA
D gene: NA
CDR3 protein: CASSLQNRGEQYF
CDR3 DNA: TGTGCCAGCAGTCTTCAAAACCGGGGCGAGCAGTACTTC

V gene: TRBV13
J gene: TRBJ2-5
clone size: NA
D gene: TRBD2
CDR3 protein: CASSFYGGSGETQYF
CDR3 DNA: TGTGCCAGCAGCTTTTACGGGGGGAGCGGCGAGACCCAGTACTTC

V gene: TRBV9
J gene: TRBJ2-5
clone size: once
D gene: TRBD2
CDR3 protein: CASSVQAGIAGETQYF
CDR3 DNA: TGTGCCAGCAGCGTACAAGCCGGGATAGCGGGAGAGACCCAGTACTTC

V gene: TRBV6-1
J gene: TRBJ2-1
clone size: NA
D gene: NA
CDR3 protein: CASTGNNEQFF
CDR3 DNA: TGTGCCAGCACGGGGAACAATGAGCAGTTCTTC

V gene: TRBV11-2
J gene: TRBJ2-7
clone size: NA
D gene: NA
CDR3 protein: CASSPGTGTYEQYF
CDR3 DNA: TGTGCCAGCAGCCCCGGCACAGGAACCTACGAGCAGTACTTC

V gene: TRBV7-2
J gene: TRBJ1-6
clone size: NA
D gene: TRBD1
CDR3 protein: CASSGGQGGSPLHF
CDR3 DNA: TGTGCCAGCAGCGGAGGACAGGGGGGTTCACCCCTCCACTTT

V gene: TRBV19
J gene: TRBJ2-7
clone size: NA
D gene: NA
CDR3 protein: CASSIGGSEQYF
CDR3 DNA: TGTGCCAGTAGTATCGGTGGCTCCGAGCAGTACTTC

V gene: TRBV2
J gene: TRBJ1-1
clone size: NA
D gene: NA
CDR3 protein: CASQVLEAFF
CDR3 DNA: TGTGCCAGTCAGGTACTTGAAGCTTTCTTT

V gene: TRBV7-6
J gene: TRBJ2-2
clone size: NA
D gene: TRBD2
CDR3 protein: CASSLELAGGGNTGELFF
CDR3 DNA: TGTGCCAGCAGCTTAGAGCTAGCGGGAGGTGGCAACACCGGGGAGCTGTTTTTT

V gene: TRBV4-1
J gene: TRBJ2-5
clone size: NA
D gene: TRBD1
CDR3 protein: CASSPGPGQGGETQYF
CDR3 DNA: TGCGCCAGCAGTCCTGGACCGGGACAGGGGGGAGAGACCCAGTACTTC

V gene: TRBV19
J gene: TRBJ2-7
clone size: few
D gene: TRBD1
CDR3 protein: CASSRTGRYEQYF
CDR3 DNA: TGTGCCAGTAGTCGGACAGGGCGCTACGAGCAGTACTTC

V gene: TRBV6-5
J gene: TRBJ2-7
clone size: NA
D gene: NA
CDR3 protein: CASSGDLNPSYEQYF
CDR3 DNA: TGTGCCAGCAGTGGCGACCTAAATCCCTCCTACGAGCAGTACTTC

V gene: TRBV9
J gene: TRBJ1-2
clone size: NA
D gene: NA
CDR3 protein: CASSGRTYGYTF
CDR3 DNA: TGTGCCAGCAGCGGCCGGACCTATGGCTACACCTTC